The 21 T cell receptor beta chains presented below share a single source sample, sequenced in a study of blood T cell repertoires in COVID-19. This table comes from immunoSEQ multiplex PCR, and its TCRdb copy is limited to in-frame clones, with some not included. This table holds over 450,000 clones, roughly 91% found once. Specimen: peripheral blood. The receptors were gathered from a woman aged 50 to 60 with COVID-19, enrolled during active disease.

The V call is TRBV6-5, the J call TRBJ2-7, with 7 bases aligning to TRBD2. Germline lookup yields CDR1 MNHEY and CDR2 SVGAGI. V lost 6 bases to trimming and J lost 3 bases; unmatched junction nucleotides: 11. The CDR3 is 15 amino acids. CDR3 residues: CASRPAGDPLYEQYF. The CDR3 DNA is TGTGCCAGCAGACCCGCGGGGGACCCCCTCTACGAGCAGTACTTC.

The chain combines TRBV10-3 with TRBJ1-4; D call uncertain. The germline CDR1 and CDR2 sequences are ENHRY and SYGVKD. The CDR3 totals 14 residues. The germline V and J ends were trimmed by 6 bases and 5 bases, with 13 bases remaining between them. CDR3 nucleotide sequence: TGTGCCATCAGGGGCGAACAGTTAAATGAAAAACTGTTTTTT. Translated: CAIRGEQLNEKLFF.

As DNA, the CDR3 is TGTGCCAGCAGCTTGGGAGGCGGGGAAAACATTCAGTACTTC. Encoded protein: CASSLGGGENIQYF. V and J are TRBV11-3 and TRBJ2-4; D perhaps matches TRBD2 (6 bases). V was trimmed by 3 bases and J by 5 bases, leaving 11 bases between them. The CDR3 spans 14 residues. Germline CDR1 and CDR2: SGHNT and YENEEA.

The chain uses TRBV10-3 and TRBJ1-1, with TRBD1 matching 8 bases. J was trimmed by 5 bases and V by 0 bases; bases with no gene match: 11. CDR1 and CDR2 (germline): ENHRY, SYGVKD. This CDR3 has 17 amino acids. CDR3 in DNA: TGTGCCATCAGTGAGTCGTTCTCCCGCAGGGGGCAGACTGAAGCTTTCTTT. Translated: CAISESFSRRGQTEAFF.

This clone showed up just once. The chain is built from TRBV27 and TRBJ2-4, with D possibly being TRBD2 (5 bases). V was pared by 3 bases and J by 6 bases, with 12 bases between. Germline CDR1 reads MNHEY; CDR2 reads SMNVEV (reference sequence). CDR3 size: 14 residues. CDR3 region: CASSFGSPLNIQYF. The CDR3 DNA reads as TGTGCCAGCAGTTTTGGGAGTCCGCTAAACATTCAGTACTTC.

This sequence joins TRBV30 and TRBJ1-2; 10 positions match TRBD1. The CDR3 has 15 residues. Per the germline V gene, CDR1 is GTSNPN and CDR2 is SVGIG (reference sequence). V shed 5 bases, J shed 4 bases, and the junction held 10 bases outside the gene matches. CDR3 in amino acids: CAWEKGQGISYGYTF. Written as DNA, the CDR3 is TGTGCCTGGGAGAAGGGACAGGGGATCTCCTATGGCTACACCTTC.

V usage is TRBV27 and J usage is TRBJ1-2; D might be TRBD1 (6 bases). The length of the CDR3 is 13 residues. The V end was cut by 8 bases, the J end by 6 bases, with 16 bases between. Germline CDR1 is MNHEY and CDR2 is SMNVEV (reference sequence). CDR3 DNA sequence: TGTGCCAGCGGGCTCAGGGGACCGGATGGCTACACCTTC. This codes for CASGLRGPDGYTF.

J is TRBJ1-4 and V is TRBV9, with TRBD1 as a possible D gene (6 bases). CDR1 is SGDLS and CDR2 is YYNGEE in the germline V gene. The CDR3 sequence is 14 residues long. Trimming took off 4 bases at V and 5 bases at J, with 12 bases between the two ends. CDR3 nucleotides: TGTGCCAGCAGCCCTAGGACAGACAATGAAAAACTGTTTTTT. Amino acids: CASSPRTDNEKLFF.

The genes are TRBV6-1 and TRBJ1-5, with TRBD1 as a possible D gene (5 bases). Trimming cost V 0 bases and J 12 bases, with 12 bases left between them. Germline CDR1 MNHNS, CDR2 SASEGT. The CDR3 is 13 amino acids. CDR3 DNA sequence: TGTGCCAGCAGTGAAGCGTTAGGGGTGCGCCAGCATTTT. This encodes CASSEALGVRQHF.

This chain links TRBV28 with TRBJ1-2; 10 bases match TRBD1. The germline gives CDR1 MDHEN, CDR2 SYDVKM. Losses at the gene ends were 5 bases for V and 8 bases for J; bases not matched to a gene: 8. The CDR3 is 14 residues long. CDR3 DNA: TGTGCCAGCAGTCTCCCGGGACAGGGGTGGGGCTACACCTTC. Amino acids: CASSLPGQGWGYTF.

The genes are TRBV29-1 and TRBJ1-1; 7 positions agree with TRBD1. Germline assignment: CDR1 SQVTM and CDR2 ANQGSEA. Trimming cost V 4 bases and J 1 base; bases outside gene matches: 6. The CDR3 totals 14 residues. Here the CDR3 DNA reads TGCAGCGTTGGGGGGACAGCGCAGAACACTGAAGCTTTCTTT. Its translation: CSVGGTAQNTEAFF.

V usage is TRBV12-3 or TRBV12-4 and J usage is TRBJ2-5; D remains ambiguous. Trimming removed 6 bases from V and 1 base from J, with 9 bases in between. There are 13 residues in the CDR3. DNA for the CDR3: TGTGCCAGCAGACCTAGTTCCCAAGAGACCCAGTACTTC. This gives the protein CASRPSSQETQYF.

The chain is built from TRBV4-2 and TRBJ2-5, with 10 bases lining up with TRBD2. J was trimmed by 2 bases and V by 0 bases; bases with no gene match: 15. CDR1 LGHNA and CDR2 YNFKEQ come from the germline V gene. The CDR3 is made up of 20 amino acids. DNA of the CDR3: TGTGCCAGCAGCCAAGATCTGAGCACTAGCGGGGTAGGCCTACAAGAGACCCAGTACTTC. Protein product: CASSQDLSTSGVGLQETQYF.

The chain links TRBV18 to TRBJ1-2, with TRBD1 identical over 7 bases. The length of the CDR3 is 16 residues. Germline-derived CDR1 and CDR2 are KGHSH and LQKENI. Trimming at V came to 3 bases and at J to 5 bases, leaving 12 bases not matched to a gene. CDR3 DNA sequence: TGTGCCAGCTCACCTGGGGCGCCAGGGGGTATTTATGGCTACACCTTC. Residues: CASSPGAPGGIYGYTF.

This sequence joins TRBV6-5 and TRBJ1-2; D gene ambiguous. In germline, CDR1 is MNHEY, CDR2 SVGAGI. Trimming removed 8 bases from V and 6 bases from J, with 16 bases in between. This CDR3 spans 13 amino acids. CDR3 amino acids: CASFGENRNGYTF. DNA of the CDR3: TGTGCCAGCTTCGGTGAGAATAGAAATGGCTACACCTTC.

This clone was found a few times. The chain has TRBV7-3 and TRBJ1-5; D is possibly TRBD1 (5 bases). Germline CDR1 and CDR2: SGHTA and FQGTGA. The CDR3 is 18 amino acids. V was shortened by 5 bases and J by 4 bases, with 24 bases between the two germline ends. The CDR3 loop is CASSIDRDFRRRNQPQHF. For the CDR3, the DNA is TGTGCCAGCAGCATCGATCGGGACTTTCGGCGGAGAAATCAGCCCCAGCATTTT.

The rearrangement uses TRBV30 and TRBJ1-2, with 10 nucleotides matching TRBD1. In germline, CDR1 is GTSNPN, CDR2 SVGIG (reference sequence). Losses at the gene ends were 3 bases for V and 10 bases for J; bases not matched to a gene: 11. There are 14 residues in the CDR3. The CDR3 coding sequence is TGTGCCTGGAGCCCCGGGGGACAGGGGAATATCTACACCTTC. This translates into CAWSPGGQGNIYTF.

This clone has a single count. The rearrangement uses TRBV3-1 (or the pseudogene TRBV3-2) and TRBJ2-3; 9 bases are shared with TRBD2. This CDR3 contains 15 residues. Trimming cost V 3 bases and J 8 bases; bases outside gene matches: 9. Per the germline V gene, CDR1 is LGHDT and CDR2 is YNNKEL (reference sequence). Here the CDR3 DNA reads TGTGCCAGCAGCCAGGCGGGGGGGCCAATGGGTACGCAGTATTTT. Translating gives CASSQAGGPMGTQYF.

V gene TRBV4-2 combines with J gene TRBJ2-7, with no clear D. Trimming removed 3 bases at V and 3 bases at J, with 12 bases between. The V gene's germline CDR1 is LGHNA and CDR2 YNFKEQ. The CDR3 has 14 residues. CDR3 nucleotides: TGTGCCAGCAGCCATCCTCCCCGGAGCTACGAGCAGTACTTC. Translating it yields CASSHPPRSYEQYF.

This rearrangement joins TRBV21-1 to TRBJ2-4; the table assigns TRBD1, which was not confirmed against the DNA. TRBV21-1 is a known pseudogene. The CDR3 covers 16 residues. CDR3 sequence reads: CASSMRQGYQRNIQYF. The CDR3 DNA is TGTGCCAGCAGCATGCGACAGGGCTACCAAAGGAACATTCAGTACTTC.

This chain links TRBV19 with TRBJ1-3; no reliable D call. Trimming stripped 8 bases from V and 3 bases from J, with 14 bases between. This CDR3 is 14 amino acids long. CDR1 is LNHDA, CDR2 SQIVND, per germline (reference sequence). CDR3 nucleotides: TGTGCCAGTTCGATTTCGGGTTTTGGAAACACCATATATTTT. Protein sequence: CASSISGFGNTIYF.